The TCR beta chain described here comes from a study of vaccination and CD4 T cells after COVID-19. Findings and limits, study-wide: Among those convalescent, a median around 86% of reactive clones emerged solely post-vaccination.

The CDR3 is 14 amino acids. Trimming shortened V by 0 bases and J by 3 bases, and 7 bases separated the two germline ends. CDR1 and CDR2 (germline): SGHTS, YDEGEE. Treatment noted: approximately 11-day PBMC culture with coronavirus spike peptide pools or control peptides (ViraFEST assay). As for this clonotype: What it recognizes is unknown.

An Oncomine TCR Beta short-read assay was used to sequence the DNA from cultured CD4+ T cells. TCRdb fed the PCR reads into MiXCR, producing one record per CDR3 protein. Among 13,000 or so distinct CDR3 sequences, about three quarters were seen once, and the ten largest hold around 32%. Sequenced material: CD4+ T cells from blood, cultured in vitro. The clonotype originates from a human donor who had recovered from COVID-19. This chain links TRBV5-8 with TRBJ1-5; D is undetermined. CDR3 sequence: CASSLGTVNQPQHF. The CDR3 nucleotides read TGTGCCAGCAGCTTGGGGACGGTCAATCAGCCCCAGCATTTT.